The 11 T cell receptor beta chains in this list originate from one sample, sequenced in a study of blood T cell repertoires in COVID-19. TCRdb's copy holds only in-frame clones and misses some; the assay was immunoSEQ multiplex PCR. Among 300,000 to 400,000 clones listed, less than 90% were seen once. Sequenced material: peripheral blood. The receptor source for this set is an older woman with COVID-19, enrolled during active disease.

The V gene is TRBV19, the J gene TRBJ2-1; possible D gene TRBD2, 5 bases. In germline, CDR1 is LNHDA, CDR2 SQIVND (reference sequence). This CDR3 region has 16 residues. V lost 1 base and J lost 8, with 18 bases in between. CDR3 DNA sequence: TGTGCCAGTAGTATAGGCCGGGGAAACAATTCGCATGAGCAGTTCTTC. It is translated as CASSIGRGNNSHEQFF.

This chain uses TRBV20-1 with TRBJ1-1; D not certain. This CDR3 has 11 residues. Per the germline V gene, CDR1 is DFQATT and CDR2 is SNEGSKA (reference sequence). CDR3 sequence reads: CRATENTEAFF. The CDR3 DNA is TGCAGGGCGACTGAGAACACTGAAGCTTTCTTT.

V usage is TRBV5-6 and J usage is TRBJ2-7, with D perhaps matching TRBD2 (6 bases). Germline V CDR1 and CDR2: SGHDT, YYEEEE. The CDR3 consists of 13 residues. Trimming left V 1 base short and J 2 bases short, with 7 bases between. The CDR3 DNA follows: TGTGCCAGCAGCTTGTGGGGGGCCTACGAGCAGTACTTC. This encodes CASSLWGAYEQYF. The entire variable domain, with the rest obtained from reference TRBV5-6 and TRBJ2-7, is as follows: DAGVTQSPTHLIKTRGQQVTLRCSPKSGHDTVSWYQQALGQGPQFIFQYYEEEERQRGNFPDRFSGHQFPNYSSELNVNALLLGDSALYLCASSLWGAYEQYFGPGTRLTVT.

The gene calls are TRBV28 and TRBJ1-2; D remains ambiguous. The length of the CDR3 is 11 residues. Per germline, CDR1 MDHEN and CDR2 SYDVKM. Trimming took off 10 bases at V and 5 bases at J, with 11 bases between the two ends. The DNA of the CDR3 is TGTGCCACAGCGGCGGGATATGGCTACACCTTC. Encoded protein: CATAAGYGYTF.

The gene calls are TRBV11-3 and TRBJ2-2; D is possibly TRBD1 (7 bases). The V gene lost 3 bases and the J gene lost 2 bases, with 10 bases spanning the gap. In germline, CDR1 is SGHNT, CDR2 YENEEA. The CDR3 extends over 15 amino acids. The CDR3 nucleotides read TGTGCCAGCAGCTTCAGGGGGGATAACACCGGGGAGCTGTTTTTT. Protein product: CASSFRGDNTGELFF. The full variable domain, its missing parts supplied by reference TRBV11-3 and TRBJ2-2, is EAGVVQSPRYKIIEKKQPVAFWCNPISGHNTLYWYLQNLGQGPELLIRYENEEAVDDSQLPKDRFSAERLKGVDSTLKIQPAELGDSAVYLCASSFRGDNTGELFFGEGSRLTVL.

The chain recombines TRBV9 with TRBJ2-1; 10 nucleotides line up with TRBD1. Unmatched junction bases numbered 16, after V lost 1 base and J lost 9 bases. Germline CDR1 SGDLS, CDR2 YYNGEE. This CDR3 is 18 amino acids long. The CDR3 here is CASSVKIGGQGKNAEQFF. Here the CDR3 DNA reads TGTGCCAGCAGCGTAAAGATCGGGGGACAGGGGAAGAATGCTGAGCAGTTCTTC.

This clone was observed a few times. This chain uses TRBV5-5 with TRBJ2-2, with 7 bases fitting TRBD2. The germline V gene has CDR1 SGHKS and CDR2 YYEKEE (reference sequence). V was clipped by 2 bases and J by 2 bases; unmatched bases: 6. The CDR3 covers 16 residues. CDR3 nucleotides: TGTGCCAGCAGCTTAATCGGGGGGTTTAACACCGGGGAGCTGTTTTTT. Translation: CASSLIGGFNTGELFF.

This rearrangement joins TRBV6-5 to TRBJ2-7; weak D call: TRBD2 (5 bases). Per germline, CDR1 MNHEY and CDR2 SVGAGI. CDR3 length: 13 amino acids. Trimming removed 6 bases at V and 1 base at J, with 10 bases between. The CDR3 region is CASSRSGSYEQYF. CDR3 bases: TGTGCCAGCAGCCGTTCGGGATCCTACGAGCAGTACTTC.

The gene calls are TRBV4-1 and TRBJ1-5; weak D call: TRBD1 (5 bases). Trimming took off 2 bases at V and 0 bases at J, with 17 bases between the two ends. Germline CDR1 reads MGHRA; CDR2 reads YSYEKL. CDR3 length equals 18 residues. CDR3 DNA sequence: TGCGCCAGCAGCCAAACCCCCCAGGGAGGTTATAGCAATCAGCCCCAGCATTTT. It specifies CASSQTPQGGYSNQPQHF.

The chain employs TRBV7-9 and TRBJ1-1, with a weak D call TRBD1 (5 bases). This CDR3 contains 17 residues. Germline V gene sequence: CDR1 SEHNR, CDR2 FQNEAQ (reference sequence). V lost 5 bases and J 2 bases, leaving 21 bases between the germline ends. CDR3: CASSTRPIGGANTEAFF. For the CDR3, the DNA is TGTGCCAGCAGCACGCGGCCGATCGGGGGAGCTAACACTGAAGCTTTCTTT.

This clone was counted between two and nine times. The rearrangement uses TRBV7-3 and TRBJ1-1; TRBD1 might be the D (6 bases). Trimming cost V 2 bases and J 2 bases, with 9 bases left between them. Germline lookup yields CDR1 SGHTA and CDR2 FQGTGA. The CDR3 covers 14 residues. Written as DNA, the CDR3 is TGTGCCAGCAGCTTAGACAGGAGAAACACTGAAGCTTTCTTT. It is translated as CASSLDRRNTEAFF. Supplemented by reference TRBV7-3 and TRBJ1-1, the full variable domain reads GAGVSQTPSNKVTEKGKYVELRCDPISGHTALYWYRQSLGQGPEFLIYFQGTGAADDSGLPNDRFFAVRPEGSVSTLKIQRTERGDSAVYLCASSLDRRNTEAFFGQGTRLTVV.